A single sample is the source of the 7 T cell receptor beta chains below, sequenced in a study of CD8+ T cells in alopecia areata. RNA was extracted and reverse transcribed into cDNA as the sequencing template. The assay was immunoSEQ multiplex PCR, and TCRdb's table has in-frame clones only and misses some. Listed for the sample are roughly 110,000 clones, none seen a single time. What was sequenced was lesional skin. The receptors were gathered from a C3H/HeJ mouse with alopecia areata. This line is of MHC haplotype H2-k.

Points on this clone: Germline and genes: mouse. Coverage ceases 4 residues before the CDR3 finishes, and the germline J gene fills in the end. V is TRBV14 and J is TRBJ2-7; the D is unclear. V was trimmed by 5 bases and J by 2 bases, leaving 8 bases between them. There are 12 residues in the CDR3. Germline V gene lookup returns CDR1 SGHDT and CDR2 FRDEAV. Incomplete CDR3 DNA: TGTGCCAGCAGACATAGTACCTAT. Its translation is CASRHSTY. The entire CDR3 reads CASRHSTYEQYF.

There are a few counts of this clone. Gene names and germline refer to mouse. The CDR3 end lies 4 residues beyond the end of the read and is filled in from the germline J gene. The chain combines TRBV13-3 with TRBJ1-4; 7 nucleotides agree with TRBD1. V was pared by 4 bases and J by 0 bases, with 6 bases of the junction left unmatched. Germline CDR1 is NNHDY and CDR2 is SYVADS. The CDR3 length is 16 residues. The CDR3 here is CASSFRDRISNERLFF. CDR3 DNA (partial): TGTGCCAGCAGTTTCCGGGACAGAATTTCCAACGAA.

This clone has only a few counts. All gene names here are mouse names. The DNA ends 4 residues before the CDR3 does, and the rest of the CDR3 is filled in from the germline J gene. The genes are TRBV14 and TRBJ1-2; tentative D call: TRBD1 (5 bases). Trimming removed 0 bases from V and 3 bases from J, with 9 bases in between. CDR3 length: 14 amino acids. The germline CDR1 and CDR2 sequences are SGHDT and FRDEAV. The sequenced part of the CDR3 DNA is TGTGCCAGCAGTTTCTCAGGGATGCACTCC. As protein: CASSFSGMHS. In full, the CDR3 is CASSFSGMHSDYTF.

With regard to this clone: Gene labels here are mouse ones. Read data end 4 residues before the CDR3 end; the end is taken from the germline J gene. The chain joins TRBV13-3 to TRBJ1-4; maybe TRBD1 (5 bases). Germline CDR1 NNHDY, CDR2 SYVADS. The ends were cut back, 1 base at V and 3 bases at J, with 10 bases in the middle. The CDR3 extends over 15 amino acids. The CDR3 region is CASSDRGEANERLFF. CDR3 DNA (partial): TGTGCCAGCAGTGATCGGGGGGAAGCCAACGAA. Drawing the rest from reference TRBV13-3 and TRBJ1-4, the complete variable domain is EAAVTQSPRSKVAVTGGKVTLSCHQTNNHDYMYWYRQDTGHGLRLIHYSYVADSTEKGDIPDGYKASRPSQENFSLILELASLSQTAVYFCASSDRGEANERLFFGHGTKLSVL.

Only a few counts were recorded for this clone. Genes here carry mouse names. The read halts 4 residues ahead of the CDR3 end, with the missing end drawn from the germline J gene. The V and J genes are TRBV13-1 and TRBJ1-2; maybe TRBD1 (5 bases). The V gene lost 2 bases and the J gene lost 0 bases, with 8 bases spanning the gap. This CDR3 is 14 amino acids long. CDR1 and CDR2 from the germline V gene are NSHNY and SYGAGN. The sequenced CDR3 bases are TGTGCCAGCAGTGAGTCAGGGACAAACTCC. The encoded protein is CASSESGTNS. The complete CDR3 protein is CASSESGTNSDYTF.

On this clone: The genes and germline here are from mouse. With the read ending 4 residues before the CDR3 end, the germline J gene is used to fill in that end. This rearrangement joins TRBV19 to TRBJ2-1; D is ambiguous. The CDR3 is 15 amino acids. CDR1 and CDR2 from the germline V gene are FNHDT and SITEND (reference sequence). Trimming shortened V by 1 base and J by 5 bases, and 13 bases separated the two germline ends. The covered CDR3 bases are TGTGCCAGCAGTATATATCGCGCCGAGGATGCT. Amino acid sequence: CASSIYRAEDA. The complete CDR3 protein is CASSIYRAEDAEQFF.

Details on this clone: The gene names given are mouse names. The read terminates 4 residues before the CDR3 end, so the remaining end is supplied by the germline J gene. The genes are TRBV17 and TRBJ2-7; 10 bases fit TRBD2. The germline V gene encodes CDR1 MNHDT and CDR2 YYDKIL. The CDR3 consists of 16 residues. CDR3: CASSRDLTGGLYEQYF. The CDR3 DNA, read in part, is TGTGCTAGCAGTAGAGATCTGACTGGGGGGTTGTAT.